These T cell receptor beta chains were read from a single sample in a study of T-cell reconstitution after alpha-beta-depleted transplantation in children. TCRdb re-called the PCR reads through MiXCR, storing one row per CDR3 protein. The sample consists of 700,000 to 850,000 distinct CDR3 sequences, roughly 16% of them appearing once. The sequencing here drew on PBMCs, mostly from graft donor cells, taken 360 days after TCRalphabeta/CD19-depleted stem cell transplant. The source is a male patient younger than 18 who had a stem cell transplant for acute lymphoblastic leukemia, so the T cells may come from the graft donor. Both conserved end residues are part of each CDR3. The order of the fields is clone size, J gene, D gene, V gene, CDR3 protein, CDR3 DNA. The D gene is left open where the match is weak. Where a row states a size, it is once, few, many or the class of an expanded clone; other rows omit it.

clone size: NA
J gene: TRBJ2-5
D gene: NA
V gene: TRBV21-1
CDR3 protein: CASSKAHRQEETQYF
CDR3 DNA: TGTGCCAGCAGCAAAGCCCACCGGCAAGAAGAGACCCAGTACTTC

clone size: few
J gene: TRBJ2-4
D gene: NA
V gene: TRBV12-3/TRBV12-4
CDR3 protein: CASSSGKGLNIQYF
CDR3 DNA: TGTGCCAGCAGTTCTGGGAAAGGGTTGAACATTCAGTACTTC

clone size: many
J gene: TRBJ2-1
D gene: NA
V gene: TRBV6-5
CDR3 protein: CASKGRIDNEQFF
CDR3 DNA: TGTGCCAGCAAAGGGCGCATTGACAATGAGCAGTTCTTC

clone size: many
J gene: TRBJ1-1
D gene: NA
V gene: TRBV29-1
CDR3 protein: CSVEMLNTEAFF
CDR3 DNA: TGCAGCGTTGAGATGTTGAACACTGAAGCTTTCTTT

clone size: many
J gene: TRBJ2-1
D gene: NA
V gene: TRBV5-1
CDR3 protein: CASSYRTGYEQFF
CDR3 DNA: TGCGCCAGCAGCTACCGGACGGGATATGAGCAGTTCTTC

clone size: few
J gene: TRBJ2-1
D gene: TRBD1
V gene: TRBV7-9
CDR3 protein: CASSLVGQANNEQFF
CDR3 DNA: TGTGCCAGCAGCTTAGTGGGACAGGCCAACAATGAGCAGTTCTTC

clone size: NA
J gene: TRBJ2-3
D gene: NA
V gene: TRBV29-1
CDR3 protein: CSVARTPGVDTQYF
CDR3 DNA: TGCAGCGTTGCCCGGACCCCTGGGGTAGATACGCAGTATTTT

clone size: NA
J gene: TRBJ2-2
D gene: TRBD2
V gene: TRBV5-1
CDR3 protein: CASSTSGRSGELFF
CDR3 DNA: TGCGCCAGCAGCACTAGCGGGAGGTCCGGGGAGCTGTTTTTT

clone size: NA
J gene: TRBJ2-1
D gene: TRBD1
V gene: TRBV12-3/TRBV12-4
CDR3 protein: CASSFKQGATNEQFF
CDR3 DNA: TGTGCCAGCAGTTTCAAACAGGGGGCAACCAATGAGCAGTTCTTC

clone size: NA
J gene: TRBJ2-1
D gene: NA
V gene: TRBV12-3/TRBV12-4
CDR3 protein: CASSLGDSNLHEQFF
CDR3 DNA: TGTGCCAGCAGTTTGGGGGACTCTAATCTTCATGAGCAGTTCTTC

clone size: few
J gene: TRBJ2-1
D gene: TRBD2
V gene: TRBV12-3/TRBV12-4
CDR3 protein: CASTPWGRAGEQFF
CDR3 DNA: TGTGCCAGCACCCCGTGGGGGAGGGCCGGTGAGCAGTTCTTC

clone size: NA
J gene: TRBJ2-1
D gene: TRBD2
V gene: TRBV20-1
CDR3 protein: CSARGQTGLAGLGFF
CDR3 DNA: TGCAGTGCTAGAGGCCAAACCGGACTAGCGGGCCTAGGGTTCTTC

clone size: NA
J gene: TRBJ2-2
D gene: NA
V gene: TRBV6-1
CDR3 protein: CASRPQQGNTGELFF
CDR3 DNA: TGTGCCAGCAGACCCCAACAGGGGAACACCGGGGAGCTGTTTTTT

clone size: NA
J gene: TRBJ2-1
D gene: TRBD2
V gene: TRBV12-3/TRBV12-4
CDR3 protein: CASSSWTSRDEQFF
CDR3 DNA: TGTGCCAGCAGTTCTTGGACTAGCAGGGATGAGCAGTTCTTC

clone size: NA
J gene: TRBJ2-2
D gene: NA
V gene: TRBV5-1
CDR3 protein: CASSLVAGSRTGELFF
CDR3 DNA: TGCGCCAGCAGCTTGGTGGCCGGGAGTAGAACCGGGGAGCTGTTTTTT

clone size: few
J gene: TRBJ2-1
D gene: NA
V gene: TRBV20-1
CDR3 protein: CSARVRGEQFF
CDR3 DNA: TGCAGTGCTAGAGTTAGGGGTGAGCAGTTCTTC

clone size: NA
J gene: TRBJ2-7
D gene: TRBD2
V gene: TRBV30
CDR3 protein: CAWRAPGTSGTYEQYF
CDR3 DNA: TGTGCCTGGAGGGCGCCCGGGACTAGCGGAACCTACGAGCAGTACTTC

clone size: NA
J gene: TRBJ2-7
D gene: NA
V gene: TRBV6-1
CDR3 protein: CASSEGGDYEQYF
CDR3 DNA: TGTGCCAGCAGTGAAGGTGGCGACTACGAGCAGTACTTC

clone size: NA
J gene: TRBJ2-7
D gene: TRBD2
V gene: TRBV4-2
CDR3 protein: CASAPRGFGGSPYEQYF
CDR3 DNA: TGTGCCAGCGCTCCGCGGGGTTTCGGCGGGAGTCCCTACGAGCAGTACTTC